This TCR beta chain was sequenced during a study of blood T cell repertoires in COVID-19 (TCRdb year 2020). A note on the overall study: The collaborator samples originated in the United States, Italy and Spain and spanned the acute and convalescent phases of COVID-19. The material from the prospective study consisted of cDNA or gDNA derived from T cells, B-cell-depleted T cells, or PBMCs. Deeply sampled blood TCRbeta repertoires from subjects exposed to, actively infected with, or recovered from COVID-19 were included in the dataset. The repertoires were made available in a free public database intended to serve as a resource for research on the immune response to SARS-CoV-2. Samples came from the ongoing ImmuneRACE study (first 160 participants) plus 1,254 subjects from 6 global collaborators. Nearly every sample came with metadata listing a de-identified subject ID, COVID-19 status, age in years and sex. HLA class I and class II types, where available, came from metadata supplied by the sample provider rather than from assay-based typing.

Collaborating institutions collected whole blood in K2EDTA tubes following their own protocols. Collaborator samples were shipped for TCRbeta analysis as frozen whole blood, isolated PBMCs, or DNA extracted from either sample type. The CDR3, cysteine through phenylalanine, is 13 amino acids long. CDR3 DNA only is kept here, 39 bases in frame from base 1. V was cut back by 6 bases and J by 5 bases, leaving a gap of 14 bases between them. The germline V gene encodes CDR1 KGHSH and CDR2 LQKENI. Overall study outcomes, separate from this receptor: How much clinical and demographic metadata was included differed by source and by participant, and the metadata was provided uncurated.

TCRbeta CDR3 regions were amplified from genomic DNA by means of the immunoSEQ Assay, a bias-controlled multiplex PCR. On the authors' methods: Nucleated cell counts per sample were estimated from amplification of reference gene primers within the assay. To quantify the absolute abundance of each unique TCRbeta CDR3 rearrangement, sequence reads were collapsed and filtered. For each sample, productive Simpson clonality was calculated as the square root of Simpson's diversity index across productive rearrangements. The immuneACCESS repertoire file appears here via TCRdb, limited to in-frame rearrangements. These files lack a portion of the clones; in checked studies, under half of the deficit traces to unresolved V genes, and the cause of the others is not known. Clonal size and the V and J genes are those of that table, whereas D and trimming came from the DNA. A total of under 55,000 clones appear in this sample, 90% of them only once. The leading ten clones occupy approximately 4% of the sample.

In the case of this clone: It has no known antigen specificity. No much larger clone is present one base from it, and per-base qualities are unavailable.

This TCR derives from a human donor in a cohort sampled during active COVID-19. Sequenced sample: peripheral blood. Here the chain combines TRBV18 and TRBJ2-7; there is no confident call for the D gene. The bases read TGTGCCAGCTCCCCCACGACTCTCGACGAGCAGTACTTC. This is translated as CASSPTTLDEQYF.